A single sample gave rise to the 19 T cell receptor beta chains below, sequenced in a study of blood T cell repertoires in COVID-19. This table comes from immunoSEQ multiplex PCR, and its TCRdb copy is limited to in-frame clones, with some not included. The data show about 140,000 clones, 75% to 85% seen once. The sample comprised peripheral blood. These receptors were taken from a man aged 60-69 years with acute or convalescent COVID-19.

The V gene is TRBV7-9, the J gene TRBJ2-5, with D tentatively TRBD1 (5 bases). CDR1 and CDR2 from the germline V gene are SEHNR and FQNEAQ (reference sequence). This CDR3 spans 15 amino acids. Trimming removed 7 bases at V and 3 bases at J, with 18 bases between. The CDR3 loop reads CASTLRRSREETQYF. CDR3 DNA sequence: TGTGCCAGCACCCTACGTCGGTCCAGGGAAGAGACCCAGTACTTC.

The V call is TRBV5-8, the J call TRBJ2-3, with 9 bases fitting TRBD1. This CDR3 contains 16 residues. CDR1 is SGHTS, CDR2 YDEGEE, per germline. J was trimmed by 4 bases and V by 4 bases; bases with no gene match: 10. CDR3 region: CASSAGTGPGSDTQYF. The CDR3 nucleotides read TGTGCCAGCAGCGCCGGGACAGGGCCTGGGTCAGATACGCAGTATTTT. Complete variable domain (other parts from reference TRBV5-8 and TRBJ2-3): EAGVTQSPTHLIKTRGQQATLRCSPISGHTSVYWYQQALGLGLQFLLWYDEGEERNRGNFPPRFSGRQFPNYSSELNVNALELEDSALYLCASSAGTGPGSDTQYFGPGTRLTVL.

The chain is built from TRBV28 and TRBJ1-2; D gene uncertain. Trimming left V 2 bases short and J 6 bases short, with 10 bases between. This CDR3 comprises 13 residues. Germline CDR1 is MDHEN and CDR2 is SYDVKM. The chain's CDR3 is CASSLDQADGYTF. CDR3 DNA: TGTGCCAGCAGTTTAGACCAGGCCGATGGCTACACCTTC.

This rearrangement joins TRBV9 to TRBJ2-3; 8 positions agree with TRBD2. Germline CDR1 SGDLS, CDR2 YYNGEE. The CDR3 covers 16 residues. J gave up 2 bases and V 0 bases, and 5 bases lay outside the gene matches. Written as DNA, the CDR3 is TGTGCCAGCAGCGTAGAAACGGGAGGGCCCACAGATACGCAGTATTTT. Protein sequence: CASSVETGGPTDTQYF.

The gene calls are TRBV19 and TRBJ2-1, with D unresolved. Germline V gene sequence: CDR1 LNHDA, CDR2 SQIVND (reference sequence). V gave up 3 bases and J gave up 10 bases, with 10 bases separating them. The CDR3 is 12 residues long. DNA of the CDR3: TGTGCCAGTAGTATTCTTACCGGGGAGCAGTTCTTC. Its protein is CASSILTGEQFF.

This chain links TRBV4-2 with TRBJ1-2; 8 nucleotides align to TRBD1. The CDR3 runs to 17 residues. The J segment lost 4 bases and the V segment lost 0 bases, leaving 10 bases of the junction unmatched. Germline V lookup: CDR1 LGHNA, CDR2 YNFKEQ. This CDR3 is CASSQDQTGQGLYGYTF. Written as DNA, the CDR3 is TGTGCCAGCAGCCAAGATCAAACAGGACAGGGCCTCTATGGCTACACCTTC.

The chain has TRBV6-1 and TRBJ1-4; no clear D. Trimming removed 2 bases from V and 6 bases from J, with 13 bases in between. The CDR3 has 15 residues. Germline V gene data show CDR1 as MNHNS and CDR2 as SASEGT. Written as DNA, the CDR3 is TGTGCCAGCAGTGAAACCGAACAGAACGATGAAAAACTGTTTTTT. It codes for CASSETEQNDEKLFF.

The chain joins TRBV2 to TRBJ2-5; 7 bases agree with TRBD2. The V segment lost 3 bases and the J segment 5 bases; nucleotides outside the gene matches: 12. This CDR3 has 16 amino acids. CDR1 and CDR2 (germline): SNHLY, FYNNEI. Here the CDR3 DNA reads TGTGCCAGCAGTGAGGGAGGGGCAGGGCGGTGGGAGACCCAGTACTTC. This codes for CASSEGGAGRWETQYF. The variable domain in full, with the rest retrieved from reference TRBV2 and TRBJ2-5, is EPEVTQTPSHQVTQMGQEVILRCVPISNHLYFYWYRQILGQKVEFLVSFYNNEISEKSEIFDDQFSVERPDGSNFTLKIRSTKLEDSAMYFCASSEGGAGRWETQYFGPGTRLLVL.

The chain joins TRBV29-1 to TRBJ2-5; D is possibly TRBD2 (6 bases). Trimming took 8 bases from V and 5 from J, leaving 15 bases between them. The CDR3 has 12 amino acids. The germline V gene encodes CDR1 SQVTM and CDR2 ANQGSEA. For the CDR3, the DNA is TGCAGCTGCCCGGCAGGAGGGGAGACCCAGTACTTC. It translates to CSCPAGGETQYF.

The rearrangement joins TRBV28 to TRBJ2-2; D gene unclear. V was pared by 2 bases and J by 5 bases, with 9 bases between. The CDR3 is 14 residues long. Germline values: CDR1 MDHEN, CDR2 SYDVKM. The CDR3 sequence is CASSLASGTGELFF. The CDR3 region has the DNA TGTGCCAGCAGTTTAGCTTCGGGTACCGGGGAGCTGTTTTTT.

The chain has TRBV7-9 and TRBJ2-3; 10 positions match TRBD2. This CDR3 contains 15 residues. The J segment lost 6 bases and the V segment lost 2 bases, leaving 5 bases of the junction unmatched. CDR1 is SEHNR, CDR2 FQNEAQ, per germline (reference sequence). The DNA of the CDR3 is TGTGCCAGCAGCTTACGAGCGGGAGGGCCTGATACGCAGTATTTT. Protein: CASSLRAGGPDTQYF.

The chain's CDR3 is CASSLGSGNQPQHF. CDR3 nucleotides: TGTGCCAGCAGTTTAGGGTCAGGGAATCAGCCCCAGCATTTT. This chain joins TRBV27 and TRBJ1-5, with D perhaps matching TRBD1 (5 bases). The V and J ends lost 2 bases and 4 bases respectively, with 9 bases between them. The CDR3 is 14 amino acids. Germline CDR1 and CDR2: MNHEY and SMNVEV (reference sequence).

This clone was found many times. The genes are TRBV19 and TRBJ1-2; 7 nucleotides line up with TRBD1. With 5 bases clipped from V and 8 bases from J, the junction kept 14 bases outside the gene matches. There are 15 residues in the CDR3. Germline CDR1 is LNHDA and CDR2 is SQIVND (reference sequence). The CDR3 DNA is TGTGCCAGTAGTGCCCCGGGACAGACCCTCTCCGGCTACACCTTC. As protein: CASSAPGQTLSGYTF.

The chain links TRBV19 to TRBJ1-2; D ambiguous. The V end was cut by 1 base, the J end by 6 bases, with 15 bases between. There are 15 residues in the CDR3. Germline V gene sequence: CDR1 LNHDA, CDR2 SQIVND (reference sequence). The CDR3 coding sequence is TGTGCCAGTAGTATAGGAGGAAGTCGGGTCGATGGCTACACCTTC. Protein product: CASSIGGSRVDGYTF.

The rearrangement joins TRBV10-1 to TRBJ2-4, with 10 bases lining up with TRBD1. Germline V gene lookup returns CDR1 WNHNN and CDR2 SYGVQD (reference sequence). Trimming cost V 4 bases and J 1 base; bases outside gene matches: 13. The CDR3 is 19 amino acids. CDR3 sequence reads: CASSASGTGVTGAKNIQYF. The CDR3 DNA follows: TGCGCCAGCAGTGCCTCCGGGACAGGGGTAACTGGGGCCAAAAACATTCAGTACTTC.

This chain uses TRBV5-1 with TRBJ2-1, with 9 bases matching TRBD1. Germline V gives CDR1 SGHRS, CDR2 YFSETQ. This CDR3 contains 15 residues. Trimming removed 3 bases from V and 4 bases from J; junction bases left unmatched: 5. CDR3 in DNA: TGCGCCAGCAGCTCCCGGACAGGGGCTTACAATGAGCAGTTCTTC. Its translation: CASSSRTGAYNEQFF.

The genes are TRBV9 and TRBJ2-5; 8 positions match TRBD1. The junction had 9 bases not matched to a gene; V was cut back by 5 bases and J by 0 bases. The CDR3 runs to 16 residues. Germline CDR1 reads SGDLS; CDR2 reads YYNGEE. CDR3 coding DNA: TGTGCCAGCAGTGAAACAGGGGGGATTCACCAAGAGACCCAGTACTTC. Its translation is CASSETGGIHQETQYF. Supplemented by reference TRBV9 and TRBJ2-5, the full variable domain reads DSGVTQTPKHLITATGQRVTLRCSPRSGDLSVYWYQQSLDQGLQFLIQYYNGEERAKGNILERFSAQQFPDLHSELNLSSLELGDSALYFCASSETGGIHQETQYFGPGTRLLVL.

CDR3 region: CASSPRQGPAEQFF. Here the CDR3 DNA reads TGTGCCAGCAGCCCCCGACAGGGGCCGGCGGAGCAGTTCTTC. The chain recombines TRBV11-2 with TRBJ2-1; 8 bases align to TRBD1. V trimming: 5 bases; J trimming: 10 bases; junction bases outside the gene matches: 10. This CDR3 has 14 amino acids. CDR1 is SGHAT, CDR2 FQNNGV, per germline. The full variable domain, with the rest looked up from reference TRBV11-2 and TRBJ2-1, is EAGVAQSPRYKIIEKRQSVAFWCNPISGHATLYWYQQILGQGPKLLIQFQNNGVVDDSQLPKDRFSAERLKGVDSTLKIQPAKLEDSAVYLCASSPRQGPAEQFFGPGTRLTVL.

The chain links TRBV9 to TRBJ2-3; 10 nucleotides line up with TRBD1. The CDR3 extends over 16 amino acids. V shed 3 bases, J shed 0 bases, and the junction held 4 bases outside the gene matches. The germline CDR1 and CDR2 sequences are SGDLS and YYNGEE. The CDR3 DNA reads as TGTGCCAGCAGCGCCGGGACAGGGGTTAGCACAGATACGCAGTATTTT. Translation gives CASSAGTGVSTDTQYF. Full variable domain (outside the CDR3, taken from reference TRBV9 and TRBJ2-3): DSGVTQTPKHLITATGQRVTLRCSPRSGDLSVYWYQQSLDQGLQFLIQYYNGEERAKGNILERFSAQQFPDLHSELNLSSLELGDSALYFCASSAGTGVSTDTQYFGPGTRLTVL.